This TCR beta chain emerged from a study of control samples from healthy donors and cancer patients. Method: immunoSEQ multiplex PCR; TCRdb's copy keeps in-frame clones and lacks some. The sample yields 150,000 or so clones, 93% seen once. Trimming took 3 bases from V and 0 from J; bases not matched to a gene: 5. Germline V gene lookup returns CDR1 SGHTA and CDR2 FQGNSA. The CDR3 is 17 amino acids. The sequenced sample consisted of blood. The chain carries TRBV7-2 and TRBJ2-3; 11 nucleotides align to TRBD2. The TCR originated in a man aged 18 to 29 in good health. The CDR3 spells CASSFRSSGRSTDTQYF. DNA of the CDR3: TGTGCCAGCAGCTTCCGGTCTAGCGGGAGGAGCACAGATACGCAGTATTTT.